Described below is a single T cell receptor beta chain sequence and its context. The assay was immunoSEQ multiplex PCR, and TCRdb's table has in-frame clones only and misses some. Here the sample spans under 75,000 clones, 85% to 90% being singletons. These data belong to a study of T cells in localized non-small cell lung cancer. This receptor was taken from a male donor aged 60 or over with stage III squamous cell lung carcinoma. This specimen was peripheral blood, taken before any cancer treatment.

The CDR3 protein is CASSIIRGNEQFF. DNA of the CDR3: TGTGCCAGTAGTATAATACGGGGTAATGAGCAGTTCTTC. The chain links TRBV19 to TRBJ2-1, with D maybe TRBD2 (5 bases). Germline V gene lookup returns CDR1 LNHDA and CDR2 SQIVND (reference sequence). Trimming shortened V by 2 bases and J by 7 bases, and 9 bases separated the two germline ends. The CDR3 loop spans 13 amino acids.